This T cell receptor beta chain was sequenced during a study of shared clonotypes between healthy human individuals. The repertoire was sequenced with immunoSEQ multiplex PCR; TCRdb's copy has only in-frame clones and lacks some. The sample lists around 510,000 clones; roughly 95% were seen once. V was clipped by 3 bases and J by 7 bases; unmatched bases: 6. Germline lookup yields CDR1 MNHNS and CDR2 SASEGT. The CDR3 extends over 14 amino acids. This TCR was sampled from a woman in her twenties or thirties in good health. The sequenced sample consisted of naive CD4+ T cells sorted from blood. The subset was: CD45RA+ positively selected. The rearrangement uses TRBV6-1 and TRBJ1-5; 7 bases line up with TRBD1. CDR3 residues: CASSDDREGQPQHF. Here the CDR3 DNA reads TGTGCCAGCAGTGATGACAGGGAGGGGCAGCCCCAGCATTTT.